A selection of T cell receptor beta chains follows, all from one sample in a study of a mutant IDH1 vaccine in newly diagnosed glioma. Here immunoSEQ multiplex PCR was the method, and the copy in TCRdb shows in-frame clones only, minus some. The table has 30,000 to 40,000 clones, more than 80% seen once; the top ten hold 5.1%. These TCRs' antigens remain unknown. Sequences were derived from PBMCs, sampled from a glioma patient whose treatment included an IDH1 peptide vaccine. These receptors were obtained from a woman in her forties with glioma. Each CDR3 is given with its conserved first and last residue. D genes are given only for firm matches. Some rows have no size entry. The others give once, few or many, or a class for an expanded clone.

TRBJ1-5 | - | TRBV5-8 | - | CASSPLASNQPQHF | TGTGCCAGCAGCCCCCTAGCGAGCAATCAGCCCCAGCATTTT
TRBJ1-1 | - | TRBV28 | - | CASSLYSGTPRNTEAFF | TGTGCCAGCAGTTTATACTCCGGGACACCAAGGAACACTGAAGCTTTCTTT
TRBJ1-5 | - | TRBV11-2 | TRBD1 | CASSGTGQGNQPQHF | TGTGCCAGCAGCGGGACCGGACAGGGCAATCAGCCCCAGCATTTT
TRBJ2-7 | - | TRBV25-1 | - | CASSESTYEQYF | TGTGCCAGCAGTGAGTCGACGTACGAGCAGTACTTC
TRBJ1-1 | - | TRBV5-4 | - | CASREQGDTEAFF | TGTGCCAGCAGGGAGCAGGGTGACACTGAAGCTTTCTTT
TRBJ1-5 | - | TRBV19 | - | CASSIDRAGDQPQHF | TGTGCCAGTAGTATAGATAGGGCAGGGGATCAGCCCCAGCATTTT
TRBJ1-3 | - | TRBV4-3 | - | CASSPRAGEPDGNTIYF | TGCGCCAGCAGCCCCCGGGCCGGGGAACCTGATGGAAACACCATATATTTT
TRBJ2-7 | - | TRBV30 | - | CAWSDKNEQYF | TGTGCCTGGAGTGATAAAAACGAGCAGTACTTC
TRBJ1-4 | - | TRBV19 | - | CASSLQTLLNEKLFF | TGTGCCAGTAGTCTCCAGACACTCCTAAATGAAAAACTGTTTTTT
TRBJ2-7 | - | TRBV7-2 | TRBD2 | CASSLGASGYNEQYF | TGTGCCAGCAGCTTAGGCGCTAGCGGATATAACGAGCAGTACTTC
TRBJ2-5 | - | TRBV20-1 | - | CSGGEETQYF | TGCAGTGGTGGGGAAGAGACCCAGTACTTC
TRBJ1-1 | few | TRBV18 | TRBD1 | CASSVQGDTEAFF | TGTGCCAGCTCTGTACAGGGGGACACTGAAGCTTTCTTT
TRBJ2-3 | - | TRBV5-1 | TRBD2 | CASSFSGSGSDTQYF | TGCGCCAGCAGTTTTAGCGGGAGTGGGTCAGATACGCAGTATTTT
TRBJ1-1 | - | TRBV6-4 | TRBD1 | CASRDREGTEAFF | TGTGCCAGCAGAGACAGGGAGGGCACTGAAGCTTTCTTT
TRBJ2-6 | - | TRBV7-6 | - | CASSLEEGVGANVLTF | TGTGCCAGCAGCTTAGAGGAGGGGGTCGGGGCCAACGTCCTGACTTTC
TRBJ2-7 | - | TRBV6-1 | - | CASSEALDPYEQYF | TGTGCCAGCAGTGAAGCGCTTGATCCATACGAGCAGTACTTC
TRBJ2-6 | - | TRBV4-2 | - | CASSQVFRDNAGANVLTF | TGTGCCAGCAGCCAAGTCTTCAGAGACAACGCTGGGGCCAACGTCCTGACTTTC
TRBJ1-5 | - | TRBV4-1 | - | CASSQDWISNQPQHF | TGCGCCAGCAGCCAGGACTGGATAAGCAATCAGCCCCAGCATTTT
TRBJ2-7 | - | TRBV5-1 | - | CASSSPDGGFYEQYF | TGCGCCAGCAGCTCCCCTGATGGAGGGTTCTACGAGCAGTACTTC
TRBJ1-1 | - | TRBV18 | TRBD1 | CASSSQGDTEAFF | TGTGCCAGCTCATCACAGGGGGACACTGAAGCTTTCTTT
TRBJ1-1 | - | TRBV7-8 | - | CASSRFYRPPPNNTEAFF | TGTGCCAGCAGCCGGTTTTACAGGCCGCCCCCAAACAACACTGAAGCTTTCTTT
TRBJ2-5 | - | TRBV4-2 | TRBD2 | CASREGTSGAQETQYF | TGTGCCAGCAGGGAAGGGACTAGCGGGGCCCAAGAGACCCAGTACTTC